These 27 T cell receptor beta chains share one sample of origin, sequenced in a study of blood T cell repertoires in COVID-19. The repertoire was sequenced with immunoSEQ multiplex PCR; TCRdb's copy has only in-frame clones and lacks some. The sample shows roughly 43,000 clones, around 70% of them seen only once. The sample taken for sequencing was peripheral blood. These receptors originate from a man of 80 years or more with acute or convalescent COVID-19.

The chain carries TRBV28 and TRBJ1-6; D unclear. This CDR3 is built from 14 residues. V was shortened by 3 bases and J by 9 bases, with 12 bases between the two germline ends. The germline gives CDR1 MDHEN, CDR2 SYDVKM. CDR3 sequence: CASSLGEVGSPLHF. The CDR3 DNA follows: TGTGCCAGCAGTTTGGGTGAGGTGGGTTCACCCCTCCACTTT.

This chain joins TRBV2 and TRBJ1-4; 10 bases align to TRBD1. CDR3 length: 13 residues. From germline, CDR1 is SNHLY and CDR2 FYNNEI. V lost 6 bases to trimming and J lost 7 bases; unmatched junction nucleotides: 2. The CDR3 sequence is CASRTGGIEKLFF. The CDR3 nucleotides are TGTGCCAGCAGGACAGGGGGCATTGAAAAACTGTTTTTT.

This clone is medium-sized (0.01 to 0.1%). The chain carries TRBV19 and TRBJ2-1; TRBD1 agrees at 10 bases. Trimming took 4 bases from V and 7 from J; bases not matched to a gene: 4. Germline values: CDR1 LNHDA, CDR2 SQIVND (reference sequence). This CDR3 spans 14 amino acids. In DNA form, the CDR3 reads TGTGCCAGTAGTAGGGGGACAGGGGCAAATGAGCAGTTCTTC. Translating gives CASSRGTGANEQFF. Full variable domain (rest looked up from reference TRBV19 and TRBJ2-1): DGGITQSPKYLFRKEGQNVTLSCEQNLNHDAMYWYRQDPGQGLRLIYYSQIVNDFQKGDIAEGYSVSREKKESFPLTVTSAQKNPTAFYLCASSRGTGANEQFFGPGTRLTVL.

V is TRBV5-1 and J is TRBJ2-5, with D tentatively TRBD1 (5 bases). The CDR3 loop spans 15 amino acids. Between the trimmed V and J ends, which lost 0 bases and 3 bases, there was a span of 12 bases. Germline CDR1 is SGHRS and CDR2 is YFSETQ. The CDR3 nucleotides read TGCGCCAGCAGCTTGGTTGGGGCAAAAGAAGAGACCCAGTACTTC. It is translated as CASSLVGAKEETQYF.

The table lists this clone with a few counts. The chain is built from TRBV5-1 and TRBJ2-6, with 10 bases matching TRBD1. The trim removed 4 bases at V and 11 bases at J, leaving 9 bases unmatched. Per germline, CDR1 SGHRS and CDR2 YFSETQ. The CDR3 extends over 15 amino acids. This CDR3 is CASSPGTGETYVLTF. In DNA form, the CDR3 reads TGCGCCAGCAGCCCAGGGACAGGGGAGACCTACGTCCTGACTTTC. The full variable domain, rest sourced from reference TRBV5-1 and TRBJ2-6, is KAGVTQTPRYLIKTRGQQVTLSCSPISGHRSVSWYQQTPGQGLQFLFEYFSETQRNKGNFPGRFSGRQFSNSRSEMNVSTLELGDSALYLCASSPGTGETYVLTFGAGSRLTVL.

This chain links TRBV10-2 with TRBJ2-7, with D tentatively TRBD2 (5 bases). The CDR3 totals 11 residues. Germline CDR1 is WSHSY and CDR2 is SAAADI. The ends were cut back, 9 bases at V and 6 bases at J, with 12 bases in the middle. CDR3 DNA: TGCGCCAGACCATCGGGGTTCGAGCAGTACTTC. This codes for CARPSGFEQYF.

The rearrangement uses TRBV25-1 and TRBJ2-3; 7 bases map to TRBD1. CDR1 and CDR2 from the germline V gene are MGHDK and SYGVNS. V was clipped by 0 bases and J by 2 bases; unmatched bases: 8. The CDR3 is 17 amino acids. The CDR3 region is CASSEYVQGRFTDTQYF. The CDR3 nucleotides read TGTGCCAGCAGTGAATATGTACAGGGGCGATTCACAGATACGCAGTATTTT.

This clone was observed a single time. J is TRBJ1-4 and V is TRBV28, with TRBD1 matching over 7 bases. The V gene's germline CDR1 is MDHEN and CDR2 SYDVKM. The ends lost 5 bases at V and 5 bases at J; junction bases unmatched: 14. The CDR3 covers 17 residues. The CDR3 reads CASSPGGWDRKNEKLFF. In DNA form, the CDR3 reads TGTGCCAGCAGTCCTGGCGGCTGGGACAGAAAAAATGAAAAACTGTTTTTT.

This chain connects TRBV2 to TRBJ2-2, with 7 bases lining up with TRBD2. Germline V CDR1 and CDR2: SNHLY, FYNNEI. CDR3 size: 14 residues. With V trimmed by 7 bases and J by 0 bases, 2 bases remained unmatched. For the CDR3, the DNA is TGTGCCAGCAAACTAGCGACGAACACCGGGGAGCTGTTTTTT. It is translated as CASKLATNTGELFF.

The chain couples TRBV10-2 to TRBJ1-6; 10 nucleotides match TRBD1. Germline CDR1 WSHSY, CDR2 SAAADI. Unmatched junction bases numbered 7, after V lost 4 bases and J lost 7 bases. This CDR3 has 16 amino acids. DNA of the CDR3: TGCGCCAGCAGTGCCCCGACAGGGGGCTTGAATTCACCCCTCCACTTT. Residues: CASSAPTGGLNSPLHF.

This clone is medium-sized (0.01 to 0.1%) within its sample. The rearrangement joins TRBV7-2 to TRBJ2-1; D perhaps matches TRBD2 (5 bases). The V gene lost 2 bases and the J gene lost 0 bases, with 14 bases spanning the gap. Germline values: CDR1 SGHTA, CDR2 FQGNSA. The CDR3 consists of 17 residues. CDR3 amino acids: CASSLRSGSSSYNEQFF. The CDR3 bases are TGTGCCAGCAGCTTAAGATCGGGGAGTAGCTCCTACAATGAGCAGTTCTTC.

This clone came up a few times. The V and J genes are TRBV10-3 and TRBJ2-7, with a tentative D call TRBD2 (5 bases). The CDR3 runs 12 residues. Germline V gene lookup returns CDR1 ENHRY and CDR2 SYGVKD. Trimming cost V 8 bases and J 5 bases, with 13 bases left between them. The CDR3 loop reads CAIGTRINEQYF. CDR3 coding DNA: TGTGCCATCGGAACTAGAATTAACGAGCAGTACTTC.

This clone was picked up a small number of times. The rearrangement uses TRBV7-2 and TRBJ2-3; 10 positions match TRBD2. From germline, CDR1 is SGHTA and CDR2 FQGNSA. V shed 6 bases and J 6 bases; nucleotides not matched to a gene: 9. The CDR3 covers 15 residues. CDR3 DNA: TGTGCCAGCAGGCCAAGCGGGAGGGTCGTTGATACGCAGTATTTT. Residues: CASRPSGRVVDTQYF.

The rearrangement uses TRBV7-2 and TRBJ2-7, with TRBD2 matching 10 bases. This CDR3 region has 15 residues. Germline trimming cut 1 base from V and 1 base from J; bases unmatched to any gene: 1. Germline CDR1 and CDR2: SGHTA and FQGNSA. The DNA of the CDR3 is TGTGCCAGCAGCTTAGGGACTAGCGGATCCTACGAGCAGTACTTC. Translation: CASSLGTSGSYEQYF.

V usage is TRBV21-1 and J usage is TRBJ2-1; the DNA was not used to check the table's D call, TRBD2. TRBV21-1 is noted as a pseudogene. CDR3 length: 14 amino acids. The CDR3 DNA is TGTGCCAGCAGGACTAGCGGGAGTCAGGATGAGCAGTTCTTC. It translates to CASRTSGSQDEQFF.

The V and J genes are TRBV5-1 and TRBJ1-1; unclear D gene. Germline CDR1 reads SGHRS; CDR2 reads YFSETQ. The CDR3 covers 15 residues. Trimming took off 1 base at V and 0 bases at J, with 10 bases between the two ends. CDR3 region: CASSLTPQMNTEAFF. CDR3 sequence (DNA): TGCGCCAGCAGCTTGACCCCACAGATGAACACTGAAGCTTTCTTT.

V and J are TRBV10-2 and TRBJ2-7, with 9 bases lining up with TRBD1. The V gene's germline CDR1 is WSHSY and CDR2 SAAADI. V was pared by 8 bases and J by 6 bases, with 8 bases of the junction left unmatched. CDR3 length equals 13 residues. CDR3 sequence reads: CASARGQGGEQYF. Written as DNA, the CDR3 is TGCGCCAGCGCAAGGGGACAGGGAGGCGAGCAGTACTTC.

This clone was found a few times. CDR3 sequence: CASSSGQGGENTEAFF. The CDR3 bases are TGTGCCAGCAGCTCGGGACAGGGAGGAGAGAACACTGAAGCTTTCTTT. The chain couples TRBV3-1 (or the pseudogene TRBV3-2) to TRBJ1-1; the match to TRBD1 covers 9 bases. The CDR3 covers 16 residues. The V and J ends lost 5 bases and 1 base, in that order; junction bases with no gene match: 8. Germline CDR1 LGHDT, CDR2 YNNKEL (reference sequence).

This sequence joins TRBV6-5 and TRBJ1-4; D gene unclear. The CDR3 loop spans 14 amino acids. The V gene lost 10 bases and the J gene lost 5 bases, with 17 bases spanning the gap. CDR1 and CDR2 (germline): MNHEY, SVGAGI. DNA for the CDR3: TGTGCCACCGCCCGAGGCGACCGGAATGAAAAACTGTTTTTT. Protein sequence: CATARGDRNEKLFF.

The chain is built from TRBV5-8 and TRBJ2-2; a possible D gene is TRBD2 (5 bases). V was trimmed by 2 bases and J by 3 bases, leaving 11 bases between them. Germline V gives CDR1 SGHTS, CDR2 YDEGEE. The CDR3 runs to 15 residues. CDR3 bases: TGTGCCAGCAGCTTTGAGGGTCGGGACACCGGGGAGCTGTTTTTT. Translated, it gives CASSFEGRDTGELFF.

V gene TRBV19 combines with J gene TRBJ1-5; D uncertain. CDR1 LNHDA and CDR2 SQIVND come from the germline V gene (reference sequence). This CDR3 comprises 17 residues. V lost 7 bases and J 0 bases, leaving 19 bases between the germline ends. CDR3: CASKASGGSYSNQPQHF. CDR3 sequence (DNA): TGTGCCAGTAAGGCGTCGGGAGGGAGTTATAGCAATCAGCCCCAGCATTTT.

The gene calls are TRBV29-1 and TRBJ1-1; possible D gene TRBD1, 6 bases. This CDR3 contains 12 residues. Looked up from germline, CDR1 is SQVTM and CDR2 is ANQGSEA. V lost 4 bases to trimming and J lost 11 bases, with 17 bases between them. In DNA, the CDR3 is TGCAGCGTTGGGGAAGGGAGGGGGATGGCTTTCTTT. Translating gives CSVGEGRGMAFF.

The chain couples TRBV18 to TRBJ1-1; TRBD1 agrees at 7 bases. The CDR3 has 15 amino acids. Germline CDR1 is KGHSH and CDR2 is LQKENI. The V gene end was trimmed by 2 bases and the J gene end by 1 base; junction bases not matched to a gene: 4. The CDR3 here is CASSPFGTENTEAFF. The CDR3, as DNA: TGTGCCAGCTCACCATTTGGGACAGAGAACACTGAAGCTTTCTTT.

The table lists this clone with a few counts. The J gene is TRBJ1-3, the V gene TRBV24-1; D not certain. The V end lost 5 bases, the J end lost 4 bases, and 8 bases lay between the germline ends. The germline gives CDR1 KGHDR, CDR2 SFDVKD. The CDR3 loop spans 13 amino acids. The CDR3 loop reads CATSAGAGNTIYF. Here the CDR3 DNA reads TGTGCCACCAGTGCGGGAGCGGGAAACACCATATATTTT.

This chain uses TRBV5-6 with TRBJ1-1; 7 positions match TRBD1. V dropped 0 bases and J dropped 4; count of bases not matched to a gene: 6. Germline CDR1 and CDR2: SGHDT and YYEEEE. The CDR3 spans 15 residues. CDR3 nucleotide sequence: TGTGCCAGCAGCTTGGTGGAGGGGGCGGGCACTGAAGCTTTCTTT. Protein: CASSLVEGAGTEAFF.

The chain uses TRBV9 and TRBJ2-2, with TRBD1 matching 7 bases. Germline V gene sequence: CDR1 SGDLS, CDR2 YYNGEE. V lost 4 bases, J lost 4 bases, and 7 bases stayed unmatched. The CDR3 spans 15 residues. The CDR3 here is CASSPRQGSTGELFF. In DNA, the CDR3 is TGTGCCAGCAGCCCTCGACAGGGAAGCACCGGGGAGCTGTTTTTT.

This clone was picked up a small number of times. This rearrangement joins TRBV6-5 to TRBJ1-1; the D is unclear. This CDR3 is built from 12 residues. CDR1 and CDR2 from the germline V gene are MNHEY and SVGAGI. Trimming removed 6 bases at V and 1 base at J, with 6 bases between. CDR3 in amino acids: CASSFPNTEAFF. CDR3 coding DNA: TGTGCCAGCAGCTTCCCGAACACTGAAGCTTTCTTT.